Detailed here is one T cell receptor beta chain. No antigen is known for it. Per-nucleotide qualities are absent, and no much larger clonotype sits a single base away. In the same sample, other DNA sequences code for this CDR3. This sample was taken from a study of CD8+ T cells in alopecia areata (dated by TCRdb to 2016 to 2018). Background on the whole study: Treated patients were enrolled in an open-label pilot trial of oral tofacitinib, 5 to 10 mg twice daily, for moderate-to-severe alopecia areata. Tofacitinib was administered for 6 to 18 months, and 6 months of follow-up off drug were then conducted to assess delayed response and recurrence. In treated patients, disease severity was measured using the SALT score, which gives the percentage of scalp surface area affected. To study T cell clonal expansion in alopecia areata, the researchers applied high-throughput TCRbeta sequencing to both the C3H/HeJ mouse model and human patients. In humans, TCRbeta sequencing was performed on scalp tissue and on sorted CD4+ and CD8+ peripheral blood T cells from healthy controls and from patients with patchy or totalis/universalis alopecia areata. Patients on tofacitinib were biopsied at baseline and after 4 and 24 weeks of treatment, and several of the patients also had a later scalp biopsy. Scalp clonality was compared across normal scalp (n=4), patchy alopecia areata scalp (n=8), and alopecia totalis/universalis scalp (n=8). RNA came from the PAXgene miRNA kit for fixed scalp, the miRNeasy kit for PBMCs, and the RNeasy kit for mouse skin. TCRbeta CDR3 regions were amplified by immunoSEQ multiplex PCR using 35 Vbeta forward and 13 Jbeta reverse primers.

The V and J ends are trimmed by 6 bases and 8 bases, leaving 11 bases between them. Taken from the germline V gene (reference sequence), the CDR1 and CDR2 loops are DFQATT and SNEGSKA. The CDR3 numbers 11 residues from cysteine through phenylalanine. Only the CDR3 part of the read is kept: 33 bases, read in frame from the first base. Library method: the immunoSEQ multiplex PCR assay. To provide template for TCR sequencing, every sample had RNA extracted and reverse transcribed into cDNA. First-strand cDNA was synthesized with SuperScript III using a 2:1 mix of oligo-dT and random hexamers. A synthetic immune receptor repertoire was used to measure amplification bias, and any remaining bias was corrected computationally. For the original study's pipeline: Raw reads were preprocessed for error removal, and CDR3 was defined according to IMGT conventions as running from the conserved cysteine to phenylalanine. Clonality was calculated as 1 minus Shannon entropy normalized by log2 of the number of productive unique TCRs. Whether scalp clones were CD4 or CD8 was inferred by matching scalp TCRbeta sequences against CD4 and CD8 repertoires sorted from blood. This immuneACCESS table, as held by TCRdb, lists in-frame sequences with V and J called but not all clones. Of the missing ones, under half trace to an unresolved V gene in checked studies; the others have no known cause. V, J and clone size derive from that table, while D and trimming were established from the DNA sequence. The sample has more than 200,000 clones on record, just over 65% of them singletons. The ten largest clones represent roughly 1.2% of the sample.

The label giving this sample's treatment or condition can be read as: oral pan-JAK inhibitor, 5-10 mg twice daily. Lesional scalp punch biopsies and peripheral blood were obtained from alopecia areata patients. PBMCs were isolated by density centrifugation and stained for CD3, CD4 and CD8, and CD4+ and CD8+ T cells were sorted on a FACSAria. Broad study findings and their caveats: Scalp TCR repertoire analysis is complicated because resident alphabeta T cells in normal human skin are also sequenced, whereas mouse skin is dominated by gammadelta T cells. TCR sequences shared between patients were less clear than in mice, possibly partly because of HLA diversity in the patient population. Because the treated cohort was small and had only one nonresponder, larger studies are needed to examine links between baseline CD8+ expansion and response. During tofacitinib treatment, many expanded lesional clones remained in scalp and blood, and this persistence may partly explain relapse after treatment is stopped. Compared with normal scalp, lesional scalp had higher clonality and more expanded CD8+ clones, particularly in alopecia totalis/universalis, a pattern that suggests antigenic drive. Tofacitinib significantly lowered scalp clonality and the number of expanded CD8+ clones among the top 100 scalp clones.

Sequencing used CD4+ T cells sorted from blood, obtained between weeks 44 and 45, from a patient treated with tofacitinib. This TCR was recovered from a human donor with alopecia areata. The V and J segments used are TRBV20-1 and TRBJ2-1; 5 matching bases give a weak D call of TRBD2. The nucleotide sequence is TGCAGTGCCCGGGGAACCGATGAGCAGTTCTTC. Its protein reads: CSARGTDEQFF.